The clone carrying this TCR beta chain turned up a few times. The antigen is unknown. This entry belongs to a study of response to subunit inactivated influenza vaccine. TCRdb re-called the RT-PCR reads through MiXCR, storing one row per CDR3 protein. The table records 550,000 to 800,000 distinct CDR3 sequences, around 16% of them present only once. Study-level findings and limits: Each seasonal influenza vaccination recruits few new T cells, the authors suggested.

This CDR3 contains 19 residues. Germline assignment: CDR1 KGHDR and CDR2 SFDVKD. After removal of 4 bases from V and 1 base from J, the junction contained 7 bases not matched to a gene. The source was PBMCs from blood, collected approximately 13 days after vaccination. The V gene is TRBV24-1, the J gene TRBJ2-3; TRBD2 aligns across 16 bases. The sequence was obtained from a man aged 45-60 years who received an inactivated influenza vaccine. The CDR3 DNA sequence: TGTGCCACCAGTGACCCGGGACTAGCGGGAGGGCCGGGCACAGATACGCAGTATTTT. It codes for CATSDPGLAGGPGTDTQYF.